This record looks at one TCR beta chain sequence and its context. Its antigen remains unidentified. Use of 60 Vbeta and 13 Jbeta primers characterized the PCR. Sequenced by immunoSEQ multiplex PCR; TCRdb stores in-frame clones only, minus some. The repertoire has under 150,000 clones, approximately 86% of them found once; the top ten carry 1.5% to 2%. This sample is drawn from a study of cytomegalovirus exposure and HLA in healthy donors. Whole-study findings and limits: Most TCR sequences showed up rarely, but some public TCRs showed up in many donors. Among TCR beta chains of equal frequency, HLA-associated ones were more clonally expanded in a later analysis. Later work associated roughly 15,000 TCR beta sequences with HLA alleles at 0.05 false discovery rate. Most TCR beta V segments were productive about 87% or about 30% of the time in an earlier analysis.

Germline CDR1 reads LGHNA; CDR2 reads YNFKEQ. The CDR3 sequence is 18 residues long. Trimming at V came to 8 bases and at J to 2 bases, leaving 15 bases not matched to a gene. Sequencing was performed on PBMCs. This receptor was taken from a boy aged 5 to 17 in good health and CMV-seronegative. The J gene is TRBJ2-4, the V gene TRBV4-2; TRBD1 agrees at 10 bases. CDR3 residues: CASRGQGSWKGTKNIQYF. The CDR3 DNA reads TGTGCCAGCCGGGGACAGGGGTCTTGGAAGGGAACCAAAAACATTCAGTACTTC.